This T cell receptor (beta chain) was captured in a study of Ad26.COV2.S vaccination and SARS-CoV-2 variants. Clones were read by immunoSEQ multiplex PCR, and TCRdb kept only the in-frame ones, dropping some. Of over 300,000 clones in the sample, roughly four fifths are singletons; the top ten hold approximately 7%. CDR1 and CDR2 (germline): PRHDT, FYEKMQ (reference sequence). Trimming took 5 bases from V and 0 from J, leaving 13 bases between them. This CDR3 is 16 amino acids long. Treatment meaning: roughly 20 received Ad26.COV2.S at low or high dose, single or two shots; several received placebo; per-sample allocation not given. Collection of samples fell on day 63 after the first vaccine or placebo injection.

This receptor was taken from a person between 18 and 59 years old who received the Ad26.COV2.S COVID-19 vaccine or a placebo. The starting material was peripheral blood, obtained in a trial of Ad26.COV2.S vaccine versus placebo. The rearrangement links TRBV13 to TRBJ2-2, with D perhaps matching TRBD1 or TRBD2 (5 bases each). CDR3 nucleotide sequence: TGTGCCAGCAGCGACTGGGGACGGCCGAACACCGGGGAGCTGTTTTTT. It codes for CASSDWGRPNTGELFF.